This T cell receptor (beta chain) originates from a study of blood T cell repertoires in COVID-19. As for the study in general: Material from acute and convalescent COVID-19 was sourced from the United States, Italy and Spain.

J lost 8 bases, V lost 2 bases, and 2 bases had no gene match. CDR1 and CDR2 (germline): KGHSH, LQKENI. CDR3 length: 15 residues. Using immunoSEQ multiplex PCR, the repertoire was profiled, and TCRdb retains in-frame clones only, with some absent. Of roughly 180,000 clones in the sample, 86% were seen once. The receptor was derived from a woman aged 30 to 39 who had recovered from COVID-19. V and J are TRBV18 and TRBJ2-1; 14 nucleotides agree with TRBD2. The specimen sequenced was PBMCs or T cells enriched from blood (not recorded which). CDR3: CASSPGTSGSDEQFF. CDR3 in DNA: TGTGCCAGCTCACCAGGGACTAGCGGGAGTGATGAGCAGTTCTTC.